These 28 T cell receptor beta chains were sequenced from one sample in a study of human CD4 T cells and Enterobacteriaceae. Measured with immunoSEQ multiplex PCR; TCRdb has only the in-frame clones, and not every one. The sample has 25,000 to 35,000 clones, around 80% seen once. All CD4+ cells other than CD45RA+CCR7+CD95- naive cells were sorted as memory, over 95% pure. Sequencing input: memory CD4+ T cells from blood. The receptors derive from a human donor in good health.

The genes are TRBV5-1 and TRBJ2-1; the match to TRBD2 covers 8 bases. Unmatched junction bases numbered 6, after V lost 1 base and J lost 0 bases. The CDR3 loop spans 17 amino acids. CDR1 and CDR2 from the germline V gene are SGHRS and YFSETQ. CDR3 region: CASSLPHLAGSYNEQFF. The CDR3 DNA follows: TGCGCCAGCAGCTTGCCCCACCTAGCGGGCTCCTACAATGAGCAGTTCTTC.

The CDR3 loop is CASSRNTGYRTSYNSPLHF. For the CDR3, the DNA is TGTGCCAGCAGCCGGAATACGGGATACCGAACCTCCTATAATTCACCCCTCCACTTT. V is TRBV7-6 and J is TRBJ1-6; D unresolved. This CDR3 comprises 19 residues. The germline V and J ends were trimmed by 5 bases and 0 bases, with 20 bases remaining between them. CDR1 SGHVS and CDR2 FNYEAQ come from the germline V gene.

The chain uses TRBV27 and TRBJ2-1; a possible D gene is TRBD2 (6 bases). The germline V gene encodes CDR1 MNHEY and CDR2 SMNVEV (reference sequence). The CDR3 is 16 residues long. V lost 6 bases, J lost 0 bases, and 15 bases lay in between. The CDR3 reads CASSNTLAASYNEQFF. For the CDR3, the DNA is TGTGCCAGCAGCAACACCTTAGCGGCCTCCTACAATGAGCAGTTCTTC.

The V and J genes are TRBV2 and TRBJ1-5, with TRBD1 as a possible D gene (5 bases). The V end was cut by 6 bases, the J end by 3 bases, with 6 bases between. The CDR3 has 12 residues. Germline CDR1 and CDR2: SNHLY and FYNNEI. The CDR3 region is CASRGVNQPQHF. The CDR3 DNA reads TGTGCCAGCAGAGGGGTCAATCAGCCCCAGCATTTT.

The genes are TRBV7-7 and TRBJ1-4; D perhaps matches TRBD1 (5 bases). V was cut by 5 bases and J by 2 bases, with 9 bases left in between. Per germline, CDR1 SSHAT and CDR2 FNYEAQ (reference sequence). The CDR3 has 14 amino acids. CDR3 DNA sequence: TGTGCCAGCAGCCCGGGGCAGACTAATGAAAAACTGTTTTTT. Translating it yields CASSPGQTNEKLFF.

The chain uses TRBV18 and TRBJ2-7, with 8 nucleotides matching TRBD2. Per the germline V gene, CDR1 is KGHSH and CDR2 is LQKENI. The CDR3 is 17 residues long. Unmatched junction bases numbered 11, after V lost 1 base and J lost 3 bases. The CDR3 nucleotides are TGTGCCAGCTCACCACAAAGTAGCGGGGCACGCTTCTACGAGCAGTACTTC. Its protein product is CASSPQSSGARFYEQYF.

The chain combines TRBV18 with TRBJ2-5, with D perhaps matching TRBD2 (5 bases). The CDR3 is 13 amino acids. Germline V lookup: CDR1 KGHSH, CDR2 LQKENI. The V end lost 3 bases, the J end lost 13 bases, and 18 bases lay between the germline ends. For the CDR3, the DNA is TGTGCCAGCTCACCGTTAGGTAGCGAGGTGCTGTACTTC. Translating it yields CASSPLGSEVLYF. The full variable domain, completed using reference TRBV18 and TRBJ2-5, is NAGVMQNPRHLVRRRGQEARLRCSPMKGHSHVYWYRQLPEEGLKFMVYLQKENIIDESGMPKERFSAEFPKEGPSILRIQQVVRGDSAAYFCASSPLGSEVLYFGPGTRLLVL.

The rearrangement links TRBV27 to TRBJ1-1; D ambiguous. The CDR3 is 14 residues long. V was shortened by 10 bases and J by 4 bases, with 19 bases between the two germline ends. Germline V CDR1 and CDR2: MNHEY, SMNVEV (reference sequence). In nucleotides, the CDR3 is TGTGCCACCTTAAGAGGGTACGGGAGCACTGAAGCTTTCTTT. Translating gives CATLRGYGSTEAFF.

This chain links TRBV6-5 with TRBJ1-5, with D possibly TRBD1 on 6 matching bases. V was cut by 5 bases and J by 2 bases, with 7 bases left in between. The CDR3 contains 13 residues. Germline loops: CDR1 MNHEY, CDR2 SVGAGI. The CDR3 nucleotides are TGTGCCAGCAGTAGACAGGGCAATCAGCCCCAGCATTTT. Residues: CASSRQGNQPQHF.

This clone was counted a few times. The rearrangement joins TRBV7-2 to TRBJ1-2; the D gene is possibly TRBD1 (6 bases). The V and J ends lost 1 base and 8 bases respectively, with 11 bases between them. The length of the CDR3 is 13 residues. Germline V gene data show CDR1 as SGHTA and CDR2 as FQGNSA. In DNA, the CDR3 is TGTGCCAGCAGCTTAGATGGGGGCTGGGGCTACACCTTC. Translated, it gives CASSLDGGWGYTF. The full variable domain, in which reference TRBV7-2 and TRBJ1-2 provide the parts outside the CDR3, is GAGVSQSPSNKVTEKGKDVELRCDPISGHTALYWYRQSLGQGLEFLIYFQGNSAPDKSGLPSDRFSAERTGGSVSTLTIQRTQQEDSAVYLCASSLDGGWGYTFGSGTRLTVV.

The CDR3 DNA reads TGTGCCAGCAGCCCGGGACAGGGATCGTCCCAATCCAATTCACCCCTCCACTTT. Amino acid sequence: CASSPGQGSSQSNSPLHF. The chain uses TRBV5-4 and TRBJ1-6, with 9 nucleotides matching TRBD1. Trimming at V came to 4 bases and at J to 7 bases, leaving 15 bases not matched to a gene. The CDR3 is 18 residues long. CDR1 SGHNT and CDR2 YYREEE come from the germline V gene (reference sequence).

The V gene is TRBV4-2, the J gene TRBJ2-3, with unresolved D. Trimming removed 3 bases at V and 2 bases at J, with 9 bases between. CDR3 size: 14 residues. In germline, CDR1 is LGHNA, CDR2 YNFKEQ. In nucleotides, the CDR3 is TGTGCCAGCAGCCATCCCGGGCCCACAGATACGCAGTATTTT. This codes for CASSHPGPTDTQYF.

The chain is built from TRBV6-6 and TRBJ2-7; 7 bases line up with TRBD2. V trimming: 6 bases; J trimming: 5 bases; junction bases outside the gene matches: 10. Germline loops: CDR1 MNHNY, CDR2 SVGAGI (reference sequence). CDR3 size: 14 residues. This CDR3 is CASSRREGKDEQYF. The CDR3 coding sequence is TGTGCCAGCAGCCGGAGGGAGGGAAAGGACGAGCAGTACTTC.

The V gene is TRBV11-2, the J gene TRBJ2-1; TRBD2 might be the D (6 bases). This CDR3 is built from 16 residues. V gave up 7 bases and J gave up 0 bases, with 16 bases separating them. The germline V gene has CDR1 SGHAT and CDR2 FQNNGV. CDR3 amino acids: CASNLLSGSSYNEQFF. CDR3 DNA: TGTGCCAGCAACCTCCTTAGCGGCAGCTCCTACAATGAGCAGTTCTTC.

The chain links TRBV2 to TRBJ2-2, with 8 bases aligning to TRBD1. CDR1 SNHLY and CDR2 FYNNEI come from the germline V gene. With V trimmed by 6 bases and J by 1 base, 4 bases remained unmatched. CDR3 length: 15 residues. CDR3 in amino acids: CASSGQGMNTGELFF. CDR3 sequence (DNA): TGTGCCAGCAGCGGACAGGGTATGAACACCGGGGAGCTGTTTTTT.

The chain has TRBV30 and TRBJ1-1; the D gene is possibly TRBD1 (5 bases). CDR3 size: 12 residues. Trimming cost V 4 bases and J 4 bases, with 10 bases left between them. CDR1 GTSNPN and CDR2 SVGIG come from the germline V gene (reference sequence). Here the CDR3 reads CAWNRGITEAFF. CDR3 nucleotide sequence: TGTGCCTGGAACCGGGGCATCACTGAAGCTTTCTTT.

This chain connects TRBV28 to TRBJ1-6, with D hard to call. The CDR3 has 13 amino acids. The germline V gene encodes CDR1 MDHEN and CDR2 SYDVKM. Deletions cut 8 bases from V and 2 bases from J, with 7 bases between. This CDR3 reads CASSRAYNSPLHF. The DNA of the CDR3 is TGTGCCAGCTCCCGGGCCTATAATTCACCCCTCCACTTT.

The J gene is TRBJ1-1, the V gene TRBV7-8, with D perhaps TRBD1 (5 bases). Between the trimmed V and J ends, which lost 1 base and 6 bases, there was a span of 12 bases. The CDR3 totals 14 residues. In germline, CDR1 is SGHVS, CDR2 FQNEAQ. The DNA for the CDR3 is TGTGCCAGCAGCTTAGGTATGGGGGTCTCTGAAGCTTTCTTT. As protein: CASSLGMGVSEAFF.

The chain recombines TRBV18 with TRBJ2-2; D possibly uses TRBD1 or TRBD2 (6 bases each). V was clipped by 1 base and J by 9 bases, with 18 bases between them. Germline CDR1 KGHSH, CDR2 LQKENI. This CDR3 is 16 amino acids long. As DNA, the CDR3 is TGTGCCAGCTCACCACGGAATCTGACGGGGGCACGGGAGCTGTTTTTT. Translated, it gives CASSPRNLTGARELFF.

The chain joins TRBV2 to TRBJ1-3; 7 nucleotides match TRBD1. The CDR3 length is 14 residues. Germline assignment: CDR1 SNHLY and CDR2 FYNNEI. With V trimmed by 9 bases and J by 0 bases, 5 bases remained unmatched. As DNA, the CDR3 is TGTGCCAGTAGGGACAGCGGCTCTGGAAACACCATATATTTT. Translated: CASRDSGSGNTIYF.

The chain couples TRBV19 to TRBJ1-2; 8 bases are a match to TRBD1. Germline lookup yields CDR1 LNHDA and CDR2 SQIVND (reference sequence). V shed 4 bases, J shed 8 bases, and the junction held 6 bases outside the gene matches. The CDR3 sequence is 13 residues long. The CDR3 region has the DNA TGTGCCAGTAGTAGGAGTGGACAGGGCGGCTACACCTTC. Translating it yields CASSRSGQGGYTF.

J is TRBJ2-3 and V is TRBV19; TRBD2 agrees at 13 bases. The length of the CDR3 is 16 residues. CDR1 and CDR2 from the germline V gene are LNHDA and SQIVND (reference sequence). Trimming cost V 2 bases and J 4 bases; bases outside gene matches: 3. In nucleotides, the CDR3 is TGTGCCAGTAGTATATGGACTAGCGGGAGTGCAGATACGCAGTATTTT. Translated, it gives CASSIWTSGSADTQYF.

The rearrangement joins TRBV5-4 to TRBJ2-7, with D tentatively TRBD1 (6 bases). The germline V gene encodes CDR1 SGHNT and CDR2 YYREEE (reference sequence). V was shortened by 5 bases and J by 1 base, with 22 bases between the two germline ends. This CDR3 region has 17 residues. CDR3 amino acids: CASSIAGGKKASYEQYF. DNA for the CDR3: TGTGCCAGCAGTATTGCTGGGGGCAAGAAAGCTTCCTACGAGCAGTACTTC.

This chain links TRBV12-1 with TRBJ2-3; the DNA was not used to check the table's D call, TRBD2. TRBV12-1 constitutes a pseudogene. There are 16 residues in the CDR3. DNA for the CDR3: TGTGCCAGCAGCTCGCGACTAGCGCCTAGCACAGATACGCAGTATTTT. Translating it yields CASSSRLAPSTDTQYF.

The table lists this clone with a few counts. The rearrangement links TRBV7-8 to TRBJ2-2; TRBD2 might be the D (6 bases). Trimming stripped 0 bases from V and 4 bases from J, with 15 bases between. The CDR3 has 17 amino acids. Per germline, CDR1 SGHVS and CDR2 FQNEAQ. The CDR3 DNA is TGTGCCAGCAGCTTAGCGGTGCGGGATGTCCGCACCGGGGAGCTGTTTTTT. It translates to CASSLAVRDVRTGELFF. Drawing the rest from reference TRBV7-8 and TRBJ2-2, the complete variable domain is GAGVSQSPRYKVAKRGQDVALRCDPISGHVSLFWYQQALGQGPEFLTYFQNEAQLDKSGLPSDRFFAERPEGSVSTLKIQRTQQEDSAVYLCASSLAVRDVRTGELFFGEGSRLTVL.

This clone was counted only a few times. The chain recombines TRBV6-1 with TRBJ1-1; D gene ambiguous. The CDR3 extends over 11 amino acids. The V end lost 5 bases, the J end lost 7 bases, and 8 bases lay between the germline ends. Germline lookup yields CDR1 MNHNS and CDR2 SASEGT. The CDR3 region has the DNA TGTGCCAGCAGTCAAATGGTTGAAGCTTTCTTT. Translating it yields CASSQMVEAFF.

The genes are TRBV14 and TRBJ2-5; 13 nucleotides match TRBD2. The trim removed 1 base at V and 5 bases at J, leaving 4 bases unmatched. CDR1 SGHDN and CDR2 FVKESK come from the germline V gene. The CDR3 is 16 residues long. CDR3 loop: CASSQAGLAGAETQYF. The CDR3 DNA reads TGTGCCAGCAGCCAAGCCGGACTAGCGGGGGCGGAGACCCAGTACTTC. Drawing the rest from reference TRBV14 and TRBJ2-5, the complete variable domain is EAGVTQFPSHSVIEKGQTVTLRCDPISGHDNLYWYRRVMGKEIKFLLHFVKESKQDESGMPNNRFLAERTGGTYSTLKVQPAELEDSGVYFCASSQAGLAGAETQYFGPGTRLLVL.

The rearrangement joins TRBV5-5 to TRBJ2-7, with TRBD2 as a possible D gene (6 bases). The CDR3 extends over 15 amino acids. Germline loops: CDR1 SGHKS, CDR2 YYEKEE (reference sequence). Trimming removed 1 base at V and 0 bases at J, with 11 bases between. For the CDR3, the DNA is TGTGCCAGCAGCTTGACACCCGGGAGCTCCTACGAGCAGTACTTC. It codes for CASSLTPGSSYEQYF.